A single T cell receptor (beta chain) is shown here with its context. Its target is not known. The data originate from a study of Ad26.COV2.S vaccination and SARS-CoV-2 variants. Whole-study context: The trial was COV1001 and the donor's arm was Ad26.COV2.S. In the study, Ad26.COV2.S was injected intramuscularly once, or twice 56 days apart. Study-wide results and limits: Researchers reported similar non-spike TCR breadth in vaccine and placebo recipients. Assessments of TCR breadth and depth may have underestimated the total T cell responses.

Clones were read by immunoSEQ multiplex PCR, and TCRdb kept only the in-frame ones, dropping some. In the table there are some 320,000 clones, around four fifths of which are singletons. Treatment reported: about 20 received Ad26.COV2.S at low or high dose, single or two shots; several received placebo; per-sample allocation not given. Collection of the samples took place on day 63 after the first injection of vaccine or placebo. The ends lost 6 bases at V and 4 bases at J; junction bases unmatched: 11. The CDR3 covers 16 residues. Per the germline V gene, CDR1 is MNHEY and CDR2 is SMNVEV (reference sequence).

Here the sequenced sample was peripheral blood, taken in a trial of Ad26.COV2.S vaccine versus placebo. V usage is TRBV27 and J usage is TRBJ2-2; TRBD1 matches at 7 bases. This receptor was obtained from a person aged 18-60 years who received the Ad26.COV2.S COVID-19 vaccine or a placebo. The CDR3 loop reads CASSHTGTVSTGELFF. CDR3 coding DNA: TGTGCCAGCAGCCACACCGGGACAGTTTCCACCGGGGAGCTGTTTTTT.